This paragraph reports one T cell receptor (beta chain). These data come from a study of monozygotic twins with inflammatory bowel disease. One entry per CDR3 protein, without DNA, is what TCRdb gives after re-calling the 5' RACE reads. The sample table sets out some 160,000 distinct CDR3 sequences. The germline V gene encodes CDR1 MGHRA and CDR2 YSYEKL. The CDR3 loop spans 15 amino acids. The rearrangement uses TRBV4-1 and TRBJ1-6; TCRdb's D call, TRBD1, is unchecked because there is no DNA. The sequence was obtained from a human donor with ulcerative colitis or Crohn's disease, or a healthy co-twin of an affected twin (not recorded which). Sequencing used blood. This CDR3 reads CASSQERDRDSPLHF.